This TCR beta chain was identified in a study of cytomegalovirus exposure and HLA in healthy donors. A multiplex PCR was run with 60 Vbeta primers and 13 Jbeta primers. Produced via immunoSEQ multiplex PCR; TCRdb's table is partial and in-frame only. Of roughly 100,000 clones listed, about 75% are singletons. Study-level findings and limits: Trimming of TCR beta V- and J-genes showed a link, identified in a later analysis, to a missense DCLRE1C variant. It was in a later analysis that TCR association rates were seen to vary by HLA locus, highest for DRB1 and lowest for HLA-C.

Trimming stripped 4 bases from V and 6 bases from J, with 16 bases between. CDR1 is LGHNA, CDR2 YNFKEQ, per germline. CDR3 size: 15 residues. A word on this clone: Its matching antigen is unknown.

The source material was PBMCs. This rearrangement joins TRBV4-2 to TRBJ1-5, with D perhaps matching TRBD1 (6 bases). This receptor was taken from a man over 45 in good health and CMV-seronegative. CDR3 DNA: TGTGCCAGCAGCCGGTTACAGGGTGAGGTTCAGCCCCAGCATTTT. Translated, it gives CASSRLQGEVQPQHF.